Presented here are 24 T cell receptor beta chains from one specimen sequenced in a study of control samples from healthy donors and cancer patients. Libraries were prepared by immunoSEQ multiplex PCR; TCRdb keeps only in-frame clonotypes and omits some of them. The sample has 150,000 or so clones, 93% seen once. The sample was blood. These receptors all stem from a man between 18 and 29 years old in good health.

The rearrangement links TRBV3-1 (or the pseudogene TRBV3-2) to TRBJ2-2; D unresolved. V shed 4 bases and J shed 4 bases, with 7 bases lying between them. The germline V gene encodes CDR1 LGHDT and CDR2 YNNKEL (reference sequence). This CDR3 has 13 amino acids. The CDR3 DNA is TGTGCCAGCAGCCTCGCCGGCACCGGGGAGCTGTTTTTT. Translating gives CASSLAGTGELFF.

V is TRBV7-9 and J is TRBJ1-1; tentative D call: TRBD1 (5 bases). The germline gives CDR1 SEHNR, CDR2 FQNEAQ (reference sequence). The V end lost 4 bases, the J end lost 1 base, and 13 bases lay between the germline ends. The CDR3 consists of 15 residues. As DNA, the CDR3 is TGTGCCAGCAGCTACCGGGACGGGGGGAACACTGAAGCTTTCTTT. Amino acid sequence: CASSYRDGGNTEAFF.

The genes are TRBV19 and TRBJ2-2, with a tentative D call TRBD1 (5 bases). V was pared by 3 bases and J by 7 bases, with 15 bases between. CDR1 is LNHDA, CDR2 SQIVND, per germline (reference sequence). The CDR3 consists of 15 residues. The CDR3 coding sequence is TGTGCCAGTAGTATCGTAGGCAGGGCAATCGGGGAGCTGTTTTTT. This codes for CASSIVGRAIGELFF.

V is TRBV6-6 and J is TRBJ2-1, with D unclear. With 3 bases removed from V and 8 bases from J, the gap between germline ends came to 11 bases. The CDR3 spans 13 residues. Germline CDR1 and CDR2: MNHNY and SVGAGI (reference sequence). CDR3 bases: TGTGCCAGCAGTTATGGGTTCGCGGATGAGCAGTTCTTC. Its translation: CASSYGFADEQFF.

The DNA of the CDR3 is TGTGCCAGCAGCGCTAGCGGTCCCACAGATACGCAGTATTTT. It specifies CASSASGPTDTQYF. This sequence joins TRBV9 and TRBJ2-3; 7 bases agree with TRBD2. Germline V gene data show CDR1 as SGDLS and CDR2 as YYNGEE. The V segment lost 3 bases and the J segment 2 bases; nucleotides outside the gene matches: 3. This CDR3 is 14 amino acids long.

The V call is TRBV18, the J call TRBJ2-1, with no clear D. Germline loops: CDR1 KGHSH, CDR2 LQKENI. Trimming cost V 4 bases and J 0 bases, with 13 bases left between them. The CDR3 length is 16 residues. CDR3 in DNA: TGTGCCAGCTCACGATGGTCCTCCAGCTCCTACAATGAGCAGTTCTTC. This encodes CASSRWSSSSYNEQFF.

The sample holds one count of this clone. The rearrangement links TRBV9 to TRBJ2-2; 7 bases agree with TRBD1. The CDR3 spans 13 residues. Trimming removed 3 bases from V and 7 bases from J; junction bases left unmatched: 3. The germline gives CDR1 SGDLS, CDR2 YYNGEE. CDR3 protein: CASSARQGGELFF. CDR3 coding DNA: TGTGCCAGCAGCGCCCGACAGGGCGGGGAGCTGTTTTTT.

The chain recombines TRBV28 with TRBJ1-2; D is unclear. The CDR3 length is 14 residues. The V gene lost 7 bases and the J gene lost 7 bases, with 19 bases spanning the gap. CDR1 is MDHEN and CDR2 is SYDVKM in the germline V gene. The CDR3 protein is CASTLWREEGGYTF. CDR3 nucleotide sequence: TGTGCCAGCACTCTTTGGAGGGAAGAAGGTGGCTACACCTTC.

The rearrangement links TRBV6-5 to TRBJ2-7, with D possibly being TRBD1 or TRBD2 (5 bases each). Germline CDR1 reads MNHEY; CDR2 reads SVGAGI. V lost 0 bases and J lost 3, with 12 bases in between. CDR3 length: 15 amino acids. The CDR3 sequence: CASSYSWGLGYEQYF. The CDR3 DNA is TGTGCCAGCAGTTACTCGTGGGGGTTGGGCTACGAGCAGTACTTC.

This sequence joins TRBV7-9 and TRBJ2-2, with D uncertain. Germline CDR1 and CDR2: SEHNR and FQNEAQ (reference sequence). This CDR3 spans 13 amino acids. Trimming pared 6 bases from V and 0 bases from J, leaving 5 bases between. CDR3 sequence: CASSSPNTGELFF. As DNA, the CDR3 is TGTGCCAGCAGTAGCCCGAACACCGGGGAGCTGTTTTTT.

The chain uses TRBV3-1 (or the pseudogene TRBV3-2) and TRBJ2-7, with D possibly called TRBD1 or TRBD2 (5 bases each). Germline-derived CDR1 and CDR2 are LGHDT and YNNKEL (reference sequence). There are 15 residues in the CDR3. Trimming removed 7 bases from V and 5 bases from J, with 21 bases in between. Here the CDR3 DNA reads TGTGCCAGCACCCCAGAGGGACGAGGATCAGACGAGCAGTACTTC. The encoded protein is CASTPEGRGSDEQYF.

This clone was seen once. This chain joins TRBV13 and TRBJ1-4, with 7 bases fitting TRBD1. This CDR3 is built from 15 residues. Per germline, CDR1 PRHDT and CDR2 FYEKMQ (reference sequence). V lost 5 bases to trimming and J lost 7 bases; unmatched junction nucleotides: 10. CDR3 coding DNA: TGTGCCAGCAGCCTCTCCGGGACAGCTATTGAAAAACTGTTTTTT. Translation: CASSLSGTAIEKLFF.

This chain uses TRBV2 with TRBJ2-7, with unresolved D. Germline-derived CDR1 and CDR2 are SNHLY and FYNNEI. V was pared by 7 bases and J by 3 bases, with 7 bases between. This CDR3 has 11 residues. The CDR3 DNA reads TGTGCCAGCAATCGGATCTACGAGCAGTACTTC. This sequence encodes CASNRIYEQYF.

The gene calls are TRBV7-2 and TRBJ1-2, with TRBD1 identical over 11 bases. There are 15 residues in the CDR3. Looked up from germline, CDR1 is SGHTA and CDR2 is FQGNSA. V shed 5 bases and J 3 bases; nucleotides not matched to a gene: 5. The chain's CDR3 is CASSARTGGDYGYTF. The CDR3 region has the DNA TGTGCCAGCAGCGCGAGGACAGGGGGCGACTATGGCTACACCTTC.

This CDR3 is CASSEQGISSTDTQYF. CDR3 sequence (DNA): TGTGCCAGCAGCGAACAGGGGATATCTAGCACAGATACGCAGTATTTT. The chain is built from TRBV6-1 and TRBJ2-3; 7 nucleotides agree with TRBD1. With V trimmed by 6 bases and J by 0 bases, 9 bases remained unmatched. Germline V lookup: CDR1 MNHNS, CDR2 SASEGT. This CDR3 is built from 16 residues.

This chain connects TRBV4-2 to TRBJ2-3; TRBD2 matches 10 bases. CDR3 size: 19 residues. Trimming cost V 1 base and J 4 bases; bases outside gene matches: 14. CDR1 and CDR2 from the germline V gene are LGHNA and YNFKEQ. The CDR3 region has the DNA TGTGCCAGCAGCCAAGTCAGCGGGGGGGCTGCGTATGGGTCAGATACGCAGTATTTT. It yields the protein CASSQVSGGAAYGSDTQYF.

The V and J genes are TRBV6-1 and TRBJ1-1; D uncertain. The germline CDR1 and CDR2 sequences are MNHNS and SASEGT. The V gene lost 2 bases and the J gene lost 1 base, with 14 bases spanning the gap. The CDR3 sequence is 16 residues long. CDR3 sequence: CASSESRVGRNTEAFF. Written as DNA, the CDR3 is TGTGCCAGCAGTGAATCCCGGGTCGGGCGGAACACTGAAGCTTTCTTT.

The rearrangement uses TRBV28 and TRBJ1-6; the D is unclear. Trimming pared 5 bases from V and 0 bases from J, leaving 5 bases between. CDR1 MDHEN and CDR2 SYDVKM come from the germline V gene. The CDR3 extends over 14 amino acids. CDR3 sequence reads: CASSESSYNSPLHF. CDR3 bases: TGTGCCAGCAGTGAGAGCTCCTATAATTCACCCCTCCACTTT.

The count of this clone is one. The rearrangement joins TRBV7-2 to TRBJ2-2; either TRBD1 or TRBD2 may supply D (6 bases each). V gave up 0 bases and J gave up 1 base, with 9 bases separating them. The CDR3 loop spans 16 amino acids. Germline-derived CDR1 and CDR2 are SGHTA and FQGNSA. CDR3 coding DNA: TGTGCCAGCAGCTTAGCGGGGGGCCTGAACACCGGGGAGCTGTTTTTT. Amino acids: CASSLAGGLNTGELFF.

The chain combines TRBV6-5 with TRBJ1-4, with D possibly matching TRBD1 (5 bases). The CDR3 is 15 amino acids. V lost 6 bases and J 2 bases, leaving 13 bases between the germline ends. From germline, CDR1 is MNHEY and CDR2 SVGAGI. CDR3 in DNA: TGTGCCAGCAGCGGGGGAAGGATTACTAATGAAAAACTGTTTTTT. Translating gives CASSGGRITNEKLFF.

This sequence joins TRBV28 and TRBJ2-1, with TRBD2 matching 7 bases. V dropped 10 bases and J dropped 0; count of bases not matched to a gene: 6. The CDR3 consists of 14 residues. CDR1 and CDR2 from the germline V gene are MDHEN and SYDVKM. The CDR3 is CATGAGSSYNEQFF. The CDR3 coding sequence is TGTGCCACCGGAGCGGGGAGCTCCTACAATGAGCAGTTCTTC.

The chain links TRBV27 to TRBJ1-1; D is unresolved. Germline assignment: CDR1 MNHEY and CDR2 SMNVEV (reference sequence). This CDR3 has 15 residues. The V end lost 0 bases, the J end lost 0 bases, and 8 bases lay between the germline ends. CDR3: CASSLSLMLNTEAFF. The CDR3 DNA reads TGTGCCAGCAGTTTATCCCTAATGCTGAACACTGAAGCTTTCTTT.

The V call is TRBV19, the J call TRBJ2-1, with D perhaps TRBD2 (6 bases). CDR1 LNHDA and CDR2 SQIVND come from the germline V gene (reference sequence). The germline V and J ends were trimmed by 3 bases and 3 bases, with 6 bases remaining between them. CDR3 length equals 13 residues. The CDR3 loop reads CASSIGGYNEQFF. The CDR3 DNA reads TGTGCCAGTAGTATCGGGGGCTACAATGAGCAGTTCTTC.

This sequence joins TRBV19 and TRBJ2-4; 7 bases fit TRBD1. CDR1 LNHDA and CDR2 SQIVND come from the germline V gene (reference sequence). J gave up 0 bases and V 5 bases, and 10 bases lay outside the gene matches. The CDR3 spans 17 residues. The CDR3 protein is CASSPLDRELAKNIQYF. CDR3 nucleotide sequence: TGTGCCAGTAGTCCTTTAGACAGGGAGCTAGCCAAAAACATTCAGTACTTC.